Presented here are 21 T cell receptor beta chains from one specimen sequenced in a study of blood T cell repertoires in COVID-19. Produced via immunoSEQ multiplex PCR; TCRdb's table is partial and in-frame only. The table shows approximately 58,000 clones, with 85% occurring only once. The sequenced material came from peripheral blood. The receptor set was obtained from a man aged 40-49 years with active COVID-19.

The V call is TRBV5-1, the J call TRBJ2-2, with a tentative D call TRBD2 (6 bases). V lost 0 bases, J lost 6 bases, and 12 bases lay in between. The germline V gene has CDR1 SGHRS and CDR2 YFSETQ. This CDR3 contains 15 residues. The CDR3 DNA is TGCGCCAGCAGCTTGGAGGGAGGATCCCCCGGGGAGCTGTTTTTT. This encodes CASSLEGGSPGELFF.

This clone was seen a single time. The chain employs TRBV28 and TRBJ2-7; D unclear. V was trimmed by 4 bases and J by 3 bases, leaving 22 bases between them. Germline assignment: CDR1 MDHEN and CDR2 SYDVKM. There are 17 residues in the CDR3. For the CDR3, the DNA is TGTGCCAGCAGTTCGGAGAGAGTAGGTAAGGTCTACTACGAGCAGTACTTC. It is translated as CASSSERVGKVYYEQYF.

The V and J genes are TRBV4-1 and TRBJ2-1; unclear D gene. The CDR3 extends over 16 amino acids. Germline values: CDR1 MGHRA, CDR2 YSYEKL. Deletions cut 1 base from V and 7 bases from J, with 17 bases between. CDR3 sequence: CASSQGTVEVRNEQFF. The DNA for the CDR3 is TGCGCCAGCAGCCAAGGAACGGTCGAGGTGCGGAATGAGCAGTTCTTC.

This clone occurred once. The rearrangement joins TRBV13 to TRBJ2-1; 10 positions agree with TRBD1. Germline V lookup: CDR1 PRHDT, CDR2 FYEKMQ (reference sequence). Trimming at V came to 3 bases and at J to 5 bases, leaving 4 bases not matched to a gene. The CDR3 is made up of 15 amino acids. As DNA, the CDR3 is TGTGCCAGCAGCTTCGGACAGGGGGACAACAATGAGCAGTTCTTC. It encodes CASSFGQGDNNEQFF.

The chain is built from TRBV6-1 and TRBJ2-7, with a weak D call TRBD1 (6 bases). V was shortened by 0 bases and J by 3 bases, with 12 bases between the two germline ends. Germline CDR1 reads MNHNS; CDR2 reads SASEGT. CDR3 size: 15 residues. The CDR3 is CASSEAMGAGYEQYF. The CDR3 DNA reads as TGTGCCAGCAGTGAAGCCATGGGGGCGGGCTACGAGCAGTACTTC.

The chain couples TRBV18 to TRBJ2-2; possible D gene TRBD1, 6 bases. Germline CDR1 and CDR2: KGHSH and LQKENI. V was cut by 4 bases and J by 6 bases, with 12 bases left in between. The CDR3 runs 14 residues. The CDR3 DNA reads TGTGCCAGCTCACTTTCAGGGGTTTCCGGGGAGCTGTTTTTT. It translates to CASSLSGVSGELFF.

The chain recombines TRBV18 with TRBJ1-2; 9 bases align to TRBD1. This CDR3 is 16 amino acids long. V lost 8 bases and J lost 8; bases outside the gene matches: 18. Germline V gene lookup returns CDR1 KGHSH and CDR2 LQKENI. The CDR3 DNA reads as TGTGCCAGCCGCCTTGGAAACACCGGGACAGGGTTAGGCTACACCTTC. This sequence encodes CASRLGNTGTGLGYTF.

The chain employs TRBV5-1 and TRBJ2-1; D is undetermined. Germline V CDR1 and CDR2: SGHRS, YFSETQ. The V end was cut by 4 bases, the J end by 6 bases, with 11 bases between. The CDR3 consists of 13 residues. The CDR3 loop reads CASSALLSNEQFF. CDR3 nucleotides: TGCGCCAGCAGCGCCCTGCTAAGCAATGAGCAGTTCTTC.

This chain connects TRBV6-9 to TRBJ2-7; D not certain. The germline V gene has CDR1 MNHGY and CDR2 SVAAGI. V was shortened by 7 bases and J by 1 base, with 20 bases between the two germline ends. There are 16 residues in the CDR3. CDR3 residues: CASTSQTRSTSYEQYF. The CDR3, as DNA: TGTGCCAGCACCTCCCAGACTCGTTCGACTTCCTACGAGCAGTACTTC.

The chain couples TRBV18 to TRBJ1-1; 9 bases align to TRBD1. Germline loops: CDR1 KGHSH, CDR2 LQKENI. The ends lost 3 bases at V and 5 bases at J; junction bases unmatched: 7. CDR3 length equals 15 residues. The CDR3 nucleotides read TGTGCCAGCTCACCGGGACAGGGCCATAGAACTGAAGCTTTCTTT. As protein: CASSPGQGHRTEAFF.

This clone was seen only a few times. This rearrangement joins TRBV7-9 to TRBJ2-7, with D uncertain. Trimming took off 1 base at V and 0 bases at J, with 7 bases between the two ends. CDR1 is SEHNR, CDR2 FQNEAQ, per germline (reference sequence). This CDR3 contains 14 residues. The CDR3 loop reads CASSLGATSYEQYF. CDR3 DNA sequence: TGTGCCAGCAGCTTAGGAGCTACCTCCTACGAGCAGTACTTC.

In its sample, this clone was seen once. CDR3 bases: TGTGCCAGCAGCTACGACAGGAACTATGGCTACACCTTC. Translated, it gives CASSYDRNYGYTF. The V and J genes are TRBV7-8 and TRBJ1-2, with a weak D call TRBD1 (6 bases). The CDR3 has 13 amino acids. V was shortened by 4 bases and J by 2 bases, with 8 bases between the two germline ends. The germline CDR1 and CDR2 sequences are SGHVS and FQNEAQ.

The chain employs TRBV27 and TRBJ2-3, with 8 bases lining up with TRBD2. This CDR3 has 16 residues. Germline-derived CDR1 and CDR2 are MNHEY and SMNVEV (reference sequence). J gave up 10 bases and V 3 bases, and 15 bases lay outside the gene matches. DNA of the CDR3: TGTGCCAGCAGTTTGAAGCCACGGGAGGGCCGTCATTCGCAGTATTTT. Translation gives CASSLKPREGRHSQYF.

V is TRBV10-3 and J is TRBJ1-1; D unclear. The CDR3 runs 13 residues. Germline CDR1 is ENHRY and CDR2 is SYGVKD. V lost 1 base, J lost 7 bases, and 10 bases lay in between. The CDR3 DNA reads TGTGCCATCAGTGAGTTTTCGGGTATTGAAGCTTTCTTT. It encodes CAISEFSGIEAFF.

The chain joins TRBV10-3 to TRBJ2-7, with D possibly being TRBD2 (6 bases). The CDR3 is made up of 13 amino acids. Per the germline V gene, CDR1 is ENHRY and CDR2 is SYGVKD. The V gene lost 8 bases and the J gene lost 1 base, with 12 bases spanning the gap. The CDR3 DNA follows: TGTGCCATCTCGGACTATTCTTCCTACGAGCAGTACTTC. Encoded protein: CAISDYSSYEQYF.

This chain's CDR3 is CASSLQGSEAFF. CDR3 in DNA: TGTGCCAGCAGTCTACAGGGTTCTGAAGCTTTCTTT. J is TRBJ1-1 and V is TRBV3-1 (or the pseudogene TRBV3-2); tentative D call: TRBD1 (6 bases). V lost 6 bases, J lost 6 bases, and 11 bases lay in between. Germline lookup yields CDR1 LGHDT and CDR2 YNNKEL (reference sequence). CDR3 length: 12 amino acids.

V and J are TRBV7-3 and TRBJ2-5; 7 nucleotides agree with TRBD1. V lost 3 bases to trimming and J lost 2 bases; unmatched junction nucleotides: 0. The length of the CDR3 is 13 residues. Germline V gene lookup returns CDR1 SGHTA and CDR2 FQGTGA. The CDR3 nucleotides read TGTGCCAGCAGCTTGGGACAGCAAGAGACCCAGTACTTC. The encoded protein is CASSLGQQETQYF.

The CDR3 DNA is TGTGCCAGCAGCGACGTGGGCGGGAGGGCCAAGTTCTTC. Encoded protein: CASSDVGGRAKFF. The gene calls are TRBV7-9 and TRBJ2-1, with 9 bases that match TRBD2. The CDR3 covers 13 residues. Germline V lookup: CDR1 SEHNR, CDR2 FQNEAQ (reference sequence). The ends lost 5 bases at V and 14 bases at J; junction bases unmatched: 10.

This clone was observed a handful of times. The gene calls are TRBV27 and TRBJ1-1, with a tentative D call TRBD1 (5 bases). The V gene's germline CDR1 is MNHEY and CDR2 SMNVEV (reference sequence). This CDR3 spans 13 amino acids. Trimming took 6 bases from V and 5 from J, leaving 13 bases between them. As DNA, the CDR3 is TGTGCCAGCAGCTGGGGGGGGGAGACTGAAGCTTTCTTT. The encoded protein is CASSWGGETEAFF.

The CDR3 loop is CSAGQGTDQPQHF. As DNA, the CDR3 is TGCAGCGCTGGACAGGGGACGGATCAGCCCCAGCATTTT. The chain employs TRBV29-1 and TRBJ1-5; 9 nucleotides agree with TRBD1. The CDR3 is 13 residues long. The junction had 6 bases not matched to a gene; V was cut back by 7 bases and J by 5 bases. Looked up from germline, CDR1 is SQVTM and CDR2 is ANQGSEA.

This chain links TRBV19 with TRBJ1-2; 7 bases align to TRBD1. Germline V lookup: CDR1 LNHDA, CDR2 SQIVND (reference sequence). J gave up 8 bases and V 3 bases, and 9 bases lay outside the gene matches. This CDR3 contains 14 residues. CDR3 DNA sequence: TGTGCCAGTAGTATTCAGCAGGGGGTGGAAGGCTACACCTTC. As protein: CASSIQQGVEGYTF.